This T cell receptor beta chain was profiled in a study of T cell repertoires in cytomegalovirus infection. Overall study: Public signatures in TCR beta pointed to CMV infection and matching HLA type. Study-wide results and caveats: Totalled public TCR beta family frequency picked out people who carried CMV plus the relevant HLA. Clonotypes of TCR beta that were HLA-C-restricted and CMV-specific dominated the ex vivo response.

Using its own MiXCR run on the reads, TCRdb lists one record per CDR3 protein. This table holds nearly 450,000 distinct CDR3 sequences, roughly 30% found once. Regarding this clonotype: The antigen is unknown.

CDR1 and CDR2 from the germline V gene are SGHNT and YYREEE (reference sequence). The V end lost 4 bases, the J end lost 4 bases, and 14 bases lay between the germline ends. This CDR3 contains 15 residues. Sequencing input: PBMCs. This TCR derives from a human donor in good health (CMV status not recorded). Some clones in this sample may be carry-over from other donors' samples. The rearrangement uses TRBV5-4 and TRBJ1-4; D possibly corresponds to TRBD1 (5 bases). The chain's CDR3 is CASSVAQGNNEKLFF. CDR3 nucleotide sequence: TGTGCCAGCAGCGTCGCCCAGGGAAATAATGAAAAACTGTTTTTT. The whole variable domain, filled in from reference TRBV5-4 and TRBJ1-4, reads ETGVTQSPTHLIKTRGQQVTLRCSSQSGHNTVSWYQQALGQGPQFIFQYYREEENGRGNFPPRFSGLQFPNYSSELNVNALELDDSALYLCASSVAQGNNEKLFFGSGTQLSVL.